This T cell receptor (beta chain) was identified during a study of T cell responses to AZD1222 COVID-19 vaccine. CDR3 size: 17 residues. Germline lookup yields CDR1 MNHEY and CDR2 SMNVEV (reference sequence). The germline V and J ends were trimmed by 3 bases and 0 bases, with 12 bases remaining between them. TCRdb's table, derived via immunoSEQ multiplex PCR, lists solely in-frame clones and lacks some. The sample carries roughly 150,000 clones, roughly 90% recorded once. The input for sequencing was peripheral blood, taken on day 0 of AZD1222 vaccination. The chain recombines TRBV27 with TRBJ1-6, with D possibly TRBD1 on 6 matching bases. This receptor was obtained from an adult in good health. CDR3 loop: CASSFRQVTSYNSPLHF. CDR3 bases: TGTGCCAGCAGTTTCCGACAGGTTACCTCCTATAATTCACCCCTCCACTTT.